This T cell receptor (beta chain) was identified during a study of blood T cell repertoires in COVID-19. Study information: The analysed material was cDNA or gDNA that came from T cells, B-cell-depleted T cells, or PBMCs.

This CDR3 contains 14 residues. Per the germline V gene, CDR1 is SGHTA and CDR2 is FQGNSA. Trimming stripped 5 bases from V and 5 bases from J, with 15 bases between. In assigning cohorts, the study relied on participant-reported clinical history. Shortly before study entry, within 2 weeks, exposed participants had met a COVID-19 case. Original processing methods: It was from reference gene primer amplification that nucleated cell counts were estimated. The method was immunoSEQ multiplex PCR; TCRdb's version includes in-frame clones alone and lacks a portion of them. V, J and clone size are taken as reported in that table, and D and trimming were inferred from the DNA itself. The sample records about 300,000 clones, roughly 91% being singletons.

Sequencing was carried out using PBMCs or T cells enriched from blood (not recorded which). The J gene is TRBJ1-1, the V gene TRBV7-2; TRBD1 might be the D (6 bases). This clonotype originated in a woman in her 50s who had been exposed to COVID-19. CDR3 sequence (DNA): TGTGCCAGCAGCCACAGGGAAGGAGGAACTGAAGCTTTCTTT. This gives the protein CASSHREGGTEAFF. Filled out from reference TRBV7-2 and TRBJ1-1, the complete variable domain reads GAGVSQSPSNKVTEKGKDVELRCDPISGHTALYWYRQSLGQGLEFLIYFQGNSAPDKSGLPSDRFSAERTGGSVSTLTIQRTQQEDSAVYLCASSHREGGTEAFFGQGTRLTVV.